A selection of T cell receptor beta chains follows, all from one sample in a study of long-term antiretroviral therapy in people with HIV. The data were produced by immunoSEQ multiplex PCR, yet TCRdb's version contains in-frame clones alone and is incomplete. Of 10,000 to 15,000 clones in the sample, about 80% were seen once. Specimen: unsorted PBMCs, collected 1.3 years after starting antiretroviral therapy. Every receptor here comes from a woman aged 18-29 years with HIV. Both conserved end residues are part of each CDR3. The D gene is left open where the match is weak. A clone size is listed for some rows: how often the clone was seen (once, few, many), or a class if it is expanded.

D gene	CDR3 length	V gene	clone size	J gene	CDR3 protein	CDR3 DNA
NA	12	TRBV18	NA	TRBJ2-7	CASSILGVVQYF	TGTGCCAGCTCAATACTCGGGGTGGTGCAGTACTTC
NA	15	TRBV2	NA	TRBJ1-5	CASKGGTNSNQPQHF	TGTGCCAGCAAGGGGGGCACGAATAGCAATCAGCCCCAGCATTTT
NA	14	TRBV10-3	NA	TRBJ2-1	CAIWSATQPNEQFF	TGTGCCATCTGGTCAGCGACGCAACCCAATGAGCAGTTCTTC
TRBD1	14	TRBV10-2	NA	TRBJ2-7	CASSDTDRGRGQYF	TGCGCCAGCAGTGATACGGACAGGGGAAGGGGGCAGTACTTC
NA	12	TRBV18	NA	TRBJ1-1	CASSPDDTEAFF	TGTGCCAGCTCACCCGACGATACTGAAGCTTTCTTT
TRBD1	15	TRBV7-2	NA	TRBJ1-3	CASSFDSGTANTIYF	TGTGCCAGCAGCTTTGACTCCGGGACAGCAAACACCATATATTTT
NA	14	TRBV7-7	NA	TRBJ2-1	CASSFSVSYNEQFF	TGTGCTAGCAGCTTCTCGGTCTCCTACAATGAGCAGTTCTTC
TRBD1	16	TRBV6-5	NA	TRBJ1-6	CASSYLGQVRNSPLHF	TGTGCCAGCAGTTACCTAGGACAGGTCCGAAATTCACCCCTCCACTTT
NA	16	TRBV11-2	NA	TRBJ2-7	CASSLGRGLGRYEQYF	TGTGCCAGCAGCTTAGGCAGGGGATTGGGTCGCTACGAGCAGTACTTC
NA	14	TRBV2	NA	TRBJ1-1	CASSEEGGLTEAFF	TGTGCCAGCAGTGAAGAGGGTGGACTCACTGAAGCTTTCTTT
NA	14	TRBV13	NA	TRBJ2-7	CASSLQGVTYEQYF	TGTGCCAGCAGCTTGCAAGGGGTGACGTACGAGCAGTACTTC
NA	14	TRBV7-9	NA	TRBJ1-1	CASSLAGRGTEAFF	TGTGCCAGCAGCTTAGCAGGGCGGGGAACTGAAGCTTTCTTT
NA	12	TRBV30	NA	TRBJ2-1	CAWSDEDNEQFF	TGTGCCTGGAGTGATGAGGATAATGAGCAGTTCTTC
NA	11	TRBV27	NA	TRBJ2-7	CASSLRDEQYF	TGTGCCAGCAGTTTGCGGGACGAGCAGTACTTC
TRBD2	14	TRBV7-2	NA	TRBJ2-1	CASSLVGAGGEQFF	TGTGCCAGCAGCTTAGTAGGAGCGGGGGGTGAGCAGTTCTTC
TRBD1	13	TRBV28	NA	TRBJ2-3	CASSGQGGDTQYF	TGTGCCAGCAGTGGACAGGGAGGAGATACGCAGTATTTT
TRBD2	14	TRBV19	NA	TRBJ2-7	CASRTSGVSYEQYF	TGTGCCAGTAGGACTAGCGGGGTCTCCTACGAGCAGTACTTC
NA	12	TRBV2	NA	TRBJ1-5	CASKAGNQPQHF	TGTGCCAGCAAAGCGGGCAATCAGCCCCAGCATTTT
TRBD1	15	TRBV28	NA	TRBJ1-1	CASRLLRDRPSEAFF	TGTGCCAGCAGACTACTCCGGGACAGGCCATCTGAAGCTTTCTTT
TRBD2	16	TRBV4-1	NA	TRBJ2-3	CASSRILAGGTDTQYF	TGCGCCAGCAGCCGTATTCTCGCGGGGGGCACAGATACGCAGTATTTT
NA	11	TRBV20-1	few	TRBJ1-1	CSAGANTEAFF	TGCAGTGCTGGGGCCAACACTGAAGCTTTCTTT
NA	15	TRBV5-4	NA	TRBJ2-7	CASSDTGLATIEQYF	TGTGCCAGCAGCGACACAGGCCTGGCAACTATTGAGCAGTACTTC
NA	11	TRBV5-4	NA	TRBJ2-5	CVCATLETQYF	TGTGTCTGCGCGACCCTAGAGACCCAGTACTTC
TRBD2	16	TRBV4-1	NA	TRBJ2-5	CASSQELAGGQETQYF	TGCGCCAGCAGCCAGGAACTAGCGGGGGGGCAAGAGACCCAGTACTTC
NA	12	TRBV29-1	NA	TRBJ1-2	CSTQEDALSYTF	TGCAGCACCCAGGAAGACGCGTTGAGCTACACCTTC
NA	14	TRBV9	NA	TRBJ2-1	CASSVVGSNNEQFF	TGTGCCAGCAGCGTAGTCGGGAGTAACAATGAGCAGTTCTTC
TRBD1	18	TRBV5-4	NA	TRBJ1-3	CASSSGTARFRAGNTIYF	TGTGCCAGCAGCTCCGGGACAGCGAGATTTAGGGCTGGAAACACCATATATTTT
NA	16	TRBV14	NA	TRBJ1-2	CASSPPAWTANYGYTF	TGTGCCAGCAGCCCCCCGGCATGGACGGCCAACTATGGCTACACCTTC
NA	14	TRBV27	NA	TRBJ1-5	CASSQGGSNQPQHF	TGTGCCTCCTCTCAGGGTGGTAGCAATCAGCCCCAGCATTTT
NA	14	TRBV19	NA	TRBJ2-6	CASTPFTGANVLTF	TGTGCCAGTACCCCATTTACTGGGGCCAACGTCCTGACTTTC
NA	18	TRBV18	NA	TRBJ2-6	CASSLRGTAPSGANVLTF	TGTGCCAGCTCCCTTCGGGGGACGGCCCCCTCTGGGGCCAACGTCCTGACTTTC
NA	18	TRBV7-8	NA	TRBJ1-1	CASSPLPWSRALNTEAFF	TGTGCCAGCAGCCCCCTTCCCTGGTCCAGGGCCCTGAACACTGAAGCTTTCTTT
NA	12	TRBV28	NA	TRBJ1-2	CASRREDYGYTF	TGTGCCAGCCGCAGGGAGGACTATGGCTACACCTTC
NA	15	TRBV10-1	NA	TRBJ1-1	CASSGGAGANTEAFF	TGCGCCAGCAGTGGAGGGGCCGGAGCGAACACTGAAGCTTTCTTT
NA	15	TRBV4-3	few	TRBJ2-7	CASSPYSGPTYEQYF	TGCGCCAGCAGCCCCTACAGCGGACCAACCTACGAGCAGTACTTC
TRBD1	14	TRBV7-9	NA	TRBJ1-5	CASSLSQTGQPQHF	TGTGCCAGCAGCTTAAGCCAGACAGGGCAGCCCCAGCATTTT
TRBD2	17	TRBV7-8	NA	TRBJ2-5	CASSLEGLAGTQETQYF	TGTGCCAGCAGCTTAGAAGGCCTAGCGGGGACCCAAGAGACCCAGTACTTC
TRBD1	17	TRBV7-6	NA	TRBJ1-6	CASSPLPGQANNSPLHF	TGTGCCAGCAGCCCCCTCCCCGGACAGGCCAATAATTCACCCCTCCACTTT
NA	13	TRBV6-5	NA	TRBJ1-5	CASSPQGNQPQHF	TGTGCCAGCAGCCCACAGGGAAATCAGCCCCAGCATTTT
NA	12	TRBV29-1	NA	TRBJ1-4	CSVEAQGEKLFF	TGCAGCGTTGAAGCACAAGGGGAAAAACTGTTTTTT